This T cell receptor (beta chain) is from a study of T cells expressing NK-cell markers. TCRdb reprocessed the 5' RACE reads and reports one entry per CDR3 protein, with no DNA. The repertoire shows 550,000 or so distinct CDR3 sequences; the top ten hold approximately 3.6%. This clonotype originated in a man between 18 and 35 years old in good health. Sequenced material: blood T cells: a sorted CD56 or NKG2C T cell subset, CD4+ or CD8+ T cells, or bulk PBMC T cells (not recorded which).

CDR3 sequence: CASQTYSYNEQFF. V usage is TRBV28 and J usage is TRBJ2-1. The germline V gene encodes CDR1 MDHEN and CDR2 SYDVKM. There are 13 residues in the CDR3.